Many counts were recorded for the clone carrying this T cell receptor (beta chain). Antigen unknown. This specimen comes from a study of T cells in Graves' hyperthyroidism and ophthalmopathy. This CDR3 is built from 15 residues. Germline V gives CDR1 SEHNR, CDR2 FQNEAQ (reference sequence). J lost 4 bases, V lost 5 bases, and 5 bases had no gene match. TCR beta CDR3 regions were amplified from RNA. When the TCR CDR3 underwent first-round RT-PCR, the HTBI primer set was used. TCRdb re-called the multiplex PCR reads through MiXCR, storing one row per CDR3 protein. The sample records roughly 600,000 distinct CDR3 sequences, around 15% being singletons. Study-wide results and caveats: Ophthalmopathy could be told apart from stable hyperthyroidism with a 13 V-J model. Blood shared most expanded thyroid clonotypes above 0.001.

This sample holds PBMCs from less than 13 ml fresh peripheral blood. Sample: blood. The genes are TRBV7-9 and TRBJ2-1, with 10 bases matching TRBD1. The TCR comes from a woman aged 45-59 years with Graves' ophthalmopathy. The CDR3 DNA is TGTGCCAGCAGCAAGGGACAGGGGCTTTACAATGAGCAGTTCTTC. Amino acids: CASSKGQGLYNEQFF.